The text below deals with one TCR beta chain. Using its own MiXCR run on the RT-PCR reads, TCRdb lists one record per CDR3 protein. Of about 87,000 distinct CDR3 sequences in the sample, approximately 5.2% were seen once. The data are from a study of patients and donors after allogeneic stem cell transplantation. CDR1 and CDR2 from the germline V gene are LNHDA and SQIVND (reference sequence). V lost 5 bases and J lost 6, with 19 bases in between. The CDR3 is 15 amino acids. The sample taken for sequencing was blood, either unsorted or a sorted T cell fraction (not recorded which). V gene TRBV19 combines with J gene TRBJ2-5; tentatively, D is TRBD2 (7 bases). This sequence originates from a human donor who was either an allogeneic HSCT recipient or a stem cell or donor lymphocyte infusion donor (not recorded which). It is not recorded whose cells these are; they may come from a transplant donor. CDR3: CASSSGGGVLKTQYF. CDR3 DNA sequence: TGTGCCAGTAGTTCTGGGGGGGGCGTGTTGAAGACCCAGTACTTC.